This T cell receptor (beta chain) was sequenced in a study of control samples from healthy donors and cancer patients. The junction had 5 bases not matched to a gene; V was cut back by 1 base and J by 5 bases. Germline V CDR1 and CDR2: KGHSH, LQKENI. CDR3 size: 15 residues. TCRdb keeps only in-frame clones here, not all; method: immunoSEQ multiplex PCR. The table has fewer than 40,000 clones, 93% seen once. V and J are TRBV18 and TRBJ1-1, with 9 positions matching TRBD1. The source is a man aged 40-49 years with colorectal cancer. The specimen sequenced was PBMCs. The CDR3 is CASSPQGQGGTEAFF. The CDR3 nucleotides are TGTGCCAGCTCACCACAGGGACAGGGAGGAACTGAAGCTTTCTTT.